This T cell receptor (beta chain) was identified during a study of blood T cell repertoires in COVID-19. Germline V gives CDR1 SEHNR, CDR2 FQNEAQ (reference sequence). The CDR3 runs to 13 residues. V gave up 2 bases and J gave up 5 bases, with 9 bases separating them. Clones were read by immunoSEQ multiplex PCR, and TCRdb kept only the in-frame ones, dropping some. The repertoire holds some 330,000 clones, with about 92% as singletons. The clonotype originates from a woman under 40 who had recovered from COVID-19. Specimen: PBMCs or T cells enriched from blood (not recorded which). V gene TRBV7-9 combines with J gene TRBJ2-5; TRBD2 might be the D (6 bases). In nucleotides, the CDR3 is TGTGCCAGCAGCTTACGGGAGCTCGAGACCCAGTACTTC. This gives the protein CASSLRELETQYF. The full variable domain, its missing parts supplied by reference TRBV7-9 and TRBJ2-5, is DTGVSQNPRHKITKRGQNVTFRCDPISEHNRLYWYRQTLGQGPEFLTYFQNEAQLEKSRLLSDRFSAERPKGSFSTLEIQRTEQGDSAMYLCASSLRELETQYFGPGTRLLVL.